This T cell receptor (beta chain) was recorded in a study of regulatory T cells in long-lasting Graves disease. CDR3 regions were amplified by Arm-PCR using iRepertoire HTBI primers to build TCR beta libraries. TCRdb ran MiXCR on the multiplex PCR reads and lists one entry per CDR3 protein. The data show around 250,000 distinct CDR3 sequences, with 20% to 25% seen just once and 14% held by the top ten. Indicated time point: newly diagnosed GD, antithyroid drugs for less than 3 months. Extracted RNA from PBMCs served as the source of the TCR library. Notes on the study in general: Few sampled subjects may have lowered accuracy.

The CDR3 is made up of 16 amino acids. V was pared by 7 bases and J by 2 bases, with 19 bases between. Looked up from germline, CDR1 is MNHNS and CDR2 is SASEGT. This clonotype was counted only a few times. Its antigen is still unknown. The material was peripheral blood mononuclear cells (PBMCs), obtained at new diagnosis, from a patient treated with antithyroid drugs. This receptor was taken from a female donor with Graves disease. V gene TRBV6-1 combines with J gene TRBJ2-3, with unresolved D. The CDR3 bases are TGTGCCAGCAAACCCCGTCCCGGGTGGCACACAGATACGCAGTATTTT. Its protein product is CASKPRPGWHTDTQYF.